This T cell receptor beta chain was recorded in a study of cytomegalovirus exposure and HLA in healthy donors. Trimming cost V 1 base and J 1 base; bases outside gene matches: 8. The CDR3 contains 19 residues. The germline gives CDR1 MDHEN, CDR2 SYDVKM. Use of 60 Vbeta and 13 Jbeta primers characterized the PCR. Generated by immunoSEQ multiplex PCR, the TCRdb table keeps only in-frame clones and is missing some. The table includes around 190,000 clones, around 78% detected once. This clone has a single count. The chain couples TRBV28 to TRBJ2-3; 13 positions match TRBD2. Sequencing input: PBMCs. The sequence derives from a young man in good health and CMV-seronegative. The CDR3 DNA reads TGTGCCAGCAGTTTATTCTATCGGACTAGCGGGAGCCGCACAGATACGCAGTATTTT. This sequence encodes CASSLFYRTSGSRTDTQYF.